This T cell receptor (beta chain) was profiled in a study of T cells in Graves' hyperthyroidism and ophthalmopathy. Thyroid ultrasound and orbital computed tomography, with clinical symptoms and serum thyroxine and TRAb, informed diagnoses. It was RNA transcripts that yielded the amplified TCR beta CDR3 regions. A set of HTBI primers served as the primers for a first-round RT-PCR of the TCR CDR3. TCRdb redid the calling of the multiplex PCR reads with MiXCR, one entry per CDR3 protein. This table holds a few hundred thousand distinct CDR3 sequences, approximately 15% found once. V shed 6 bases and J shed 0 bases, with 9 bases lying between them. Looked up from germline, CDR1 is SEHNR and CDR2 is FQNEAQ (reference sequence). This CDR3 is built from 13 residues. This clonotype showed up many times.

The genes are TRBV7-9 and TRBJ2-7; D is undetermined. The sequenced sample was blood. The sequence was collected from a woman between 18 and 30 years old with Graves' hyperthyroidism. For the CDR3, the DNA is TGTGCCAGCAGGCAGGAAAGCTCCTACGAGCAGTACTTC. This gives the protein CASRQESSYEQYF.